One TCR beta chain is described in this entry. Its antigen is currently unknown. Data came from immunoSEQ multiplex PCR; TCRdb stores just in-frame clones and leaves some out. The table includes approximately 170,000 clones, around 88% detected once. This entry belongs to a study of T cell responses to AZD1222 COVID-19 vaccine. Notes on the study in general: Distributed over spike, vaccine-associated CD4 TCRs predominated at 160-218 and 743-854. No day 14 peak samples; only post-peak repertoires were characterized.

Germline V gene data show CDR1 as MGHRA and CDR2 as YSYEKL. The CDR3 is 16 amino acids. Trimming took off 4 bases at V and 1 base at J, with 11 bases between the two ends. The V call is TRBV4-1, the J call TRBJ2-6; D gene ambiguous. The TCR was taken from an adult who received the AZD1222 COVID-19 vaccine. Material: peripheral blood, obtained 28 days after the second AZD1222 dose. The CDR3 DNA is TGCGCCAGCAGCCCACCGTGGGGATCTGGGGCCAACGTCCTGACTTTC. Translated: CASSPPWGSGANVLTF.